The clone carrying this T cell receptor beta chain has ten or more counts. The data derive from a study of regulatory T cells in long-lasting Graves disease. The time point denotes: newly diagnosed GD, antithyroid drugs for less than 3 months. PBMC RNA was the source of the TCR library. An endocrinology department in Xi'an, China, supplied the patients. V shed 4 bases and J shed 0 bases, with 12 bases lying between them. The germline V gene has CDR1 GTSNPN and CDR2 SVGIG (reference sequence). The CDR3 spans 14 residues. Through Arm-PCR of CDR3 regions and iRepertoire HTBI primers, TCR beta libraries were built. TCRdb fed the multiplex PCR reads into MiXCR, producing one record per CDR3 protein. The sample includes a few hundred thousand distinct CDR3 sequences, around 16% of them seen just once. The data were also submitted as part of a second study, on T cells in Graves' hyperthyroidism and ophthalmopathy.

The receptor's source is a young woman with Graves disease. The rearrangement uses TRBV30 and TRBJ1-1, with D perhaps matching TRBD1 (6 bases). The sequencing here drew on peripheral blood mononuclear cells (PBMCs), taken at new diagnosis, from a patient treated with antithyroid drugs. DNA of the CDR3: TGTGCCTGGACAGGGGTGGGCGTGAACACTGAAGCTTTCTTT. Its protein is CAWTGVGVNTEAFF.